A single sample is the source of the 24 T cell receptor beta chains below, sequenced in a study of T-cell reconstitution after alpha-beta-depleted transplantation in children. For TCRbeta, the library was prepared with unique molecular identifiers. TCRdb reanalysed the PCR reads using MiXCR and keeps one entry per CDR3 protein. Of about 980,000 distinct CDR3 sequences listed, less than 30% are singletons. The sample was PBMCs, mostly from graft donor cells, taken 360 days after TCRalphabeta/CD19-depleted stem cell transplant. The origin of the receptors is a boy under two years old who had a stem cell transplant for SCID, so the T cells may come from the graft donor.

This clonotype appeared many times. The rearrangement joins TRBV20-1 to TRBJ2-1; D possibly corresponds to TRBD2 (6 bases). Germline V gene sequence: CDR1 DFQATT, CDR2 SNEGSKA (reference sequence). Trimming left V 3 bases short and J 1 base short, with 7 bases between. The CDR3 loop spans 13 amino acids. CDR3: CSASGGSYNEQFF. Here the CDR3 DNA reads TGCAGTGCTAGCGGGGGATCCTACAATGAGCAGTTCTTC.

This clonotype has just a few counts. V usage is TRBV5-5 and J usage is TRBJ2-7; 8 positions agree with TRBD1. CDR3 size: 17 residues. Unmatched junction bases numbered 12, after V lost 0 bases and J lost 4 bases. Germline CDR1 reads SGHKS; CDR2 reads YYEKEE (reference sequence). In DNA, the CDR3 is TGTGCCAGCAGCTTGGTCCGAGTACGGCAGGGGGCTTACGAGCAGTACTTC. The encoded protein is CASSLVRVRQGAYEQYF.

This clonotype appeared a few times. In DNA, the CDR3 is TGTGCCAGCAGCAACTTGGACCCCTACGAGCAGTACTTC. Amino acids: CASSNLDPYEQYF. The chain joins TRBV21-1 to TRBJ2-7. TRBV21-1 is noted as a pseudogene. CDR3 length: 13 amino acids.

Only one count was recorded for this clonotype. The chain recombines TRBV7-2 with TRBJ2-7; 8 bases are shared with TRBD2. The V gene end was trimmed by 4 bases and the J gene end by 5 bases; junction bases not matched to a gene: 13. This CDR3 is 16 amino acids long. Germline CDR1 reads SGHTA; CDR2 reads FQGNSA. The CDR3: CASSWRGAGGQNEQYF. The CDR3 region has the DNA TGTGCCAGCAGCTGGCGGGGGGCGGGGGGCCAAAACGAGCAGTACTTC.

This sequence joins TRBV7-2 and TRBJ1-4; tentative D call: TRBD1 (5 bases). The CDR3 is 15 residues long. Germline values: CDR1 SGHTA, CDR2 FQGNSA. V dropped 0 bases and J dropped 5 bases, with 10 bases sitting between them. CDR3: CASSLARGGNEKLFF. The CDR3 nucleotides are TGTGCCAGCAGCTTAGCACGGGGGGGAAATGAAAAACTGTTTTTT.

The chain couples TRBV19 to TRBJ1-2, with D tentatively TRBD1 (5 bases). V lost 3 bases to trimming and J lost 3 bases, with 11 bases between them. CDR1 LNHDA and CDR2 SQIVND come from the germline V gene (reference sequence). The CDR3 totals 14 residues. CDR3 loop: CASSIRRGDYGYTF. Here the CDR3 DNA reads TGTGCCAGTAGTATTCGAAGGGGAGACTATGGCTACACCTTC.

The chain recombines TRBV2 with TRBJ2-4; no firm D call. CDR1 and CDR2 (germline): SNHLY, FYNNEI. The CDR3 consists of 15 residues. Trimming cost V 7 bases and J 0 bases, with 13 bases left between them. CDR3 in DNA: TGTGCCAGCAACCCGTGGGGTTTAGCCAAAAACATTCAGTACTTC. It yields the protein CASNPWGLAKNIQYF.

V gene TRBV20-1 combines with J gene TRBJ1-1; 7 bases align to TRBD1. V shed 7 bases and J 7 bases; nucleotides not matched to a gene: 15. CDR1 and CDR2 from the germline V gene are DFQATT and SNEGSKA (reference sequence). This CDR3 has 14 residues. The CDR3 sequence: CSVYSPDRPFEAFF. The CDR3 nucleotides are TGCAGTGTCTACTCCCCGGACAGGCCGTTTGAAGCTTTCTTT.

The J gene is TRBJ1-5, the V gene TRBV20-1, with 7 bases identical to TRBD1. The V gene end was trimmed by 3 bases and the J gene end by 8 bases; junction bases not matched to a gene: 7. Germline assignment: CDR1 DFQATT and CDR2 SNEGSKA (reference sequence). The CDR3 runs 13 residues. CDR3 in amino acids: CSAREGGQEPQHF. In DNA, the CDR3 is TGCAGTGCTAGGGAAGGGGGCCAGGAGCCCCAGCATTTT.

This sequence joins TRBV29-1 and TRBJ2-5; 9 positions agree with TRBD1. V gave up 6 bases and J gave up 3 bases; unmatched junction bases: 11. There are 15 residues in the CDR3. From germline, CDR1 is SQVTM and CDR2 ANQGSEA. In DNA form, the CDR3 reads TGCAGCGTCACTCGACAGGGGGATTGGAAAGAGACCCAGTACTTC. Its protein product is CSVTRQGDWKETQYF.

The CDR3 reads CASSVGGGTAEAFF. The CDR3 bases are TGTGCCAGCAGCGTAGGCGGGGGAACGGCTGAAGCTTTCTTT. The chain links TRBV9 to TRBJ1-1, with D possibly matching TRBD1 (5 bases). The CDR3 length is 14 residues. Germline V lookup: CDR1 SGDLS, CDR2 YYNGEE. Trimming took off 0 bases at V and 6 bases at J, with 12 bases between the two ends.

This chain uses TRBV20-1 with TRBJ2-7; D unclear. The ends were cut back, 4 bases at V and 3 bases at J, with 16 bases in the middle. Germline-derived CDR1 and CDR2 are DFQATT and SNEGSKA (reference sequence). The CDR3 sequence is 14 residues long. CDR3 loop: CSATLGARNYEQYF. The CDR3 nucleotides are TGCAGTGCTACCTTGGGCGCCAGGAACTACGAGCAGTACTTC.

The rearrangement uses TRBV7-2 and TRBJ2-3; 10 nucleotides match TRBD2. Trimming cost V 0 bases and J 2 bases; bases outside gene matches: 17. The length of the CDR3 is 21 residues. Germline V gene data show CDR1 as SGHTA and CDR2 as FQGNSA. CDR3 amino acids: CASSLALGLAGAHTLTDTQYF. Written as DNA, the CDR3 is TGTGCCAGCAGCTTAGCGCTGGGGCTAGCGGGGGCCCATACCCTCACAGATACGCAGTATTTT.

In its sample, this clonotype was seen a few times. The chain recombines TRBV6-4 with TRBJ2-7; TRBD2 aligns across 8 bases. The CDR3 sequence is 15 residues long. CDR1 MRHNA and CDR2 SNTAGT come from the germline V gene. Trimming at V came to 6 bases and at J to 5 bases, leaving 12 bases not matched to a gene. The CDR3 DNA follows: TGTGCCAGCAGCCGAGTAACTAGCGGCGTTGACGAGCAGTACTTC. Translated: CASSRVTSGVDEQYF.

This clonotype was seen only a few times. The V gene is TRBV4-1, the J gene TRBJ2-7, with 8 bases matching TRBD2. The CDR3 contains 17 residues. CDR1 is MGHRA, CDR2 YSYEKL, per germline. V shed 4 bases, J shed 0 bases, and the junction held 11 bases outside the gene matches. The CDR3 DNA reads TGCGCCAGCAGCCGCATTAGCGGGGTACAAAGCTCCTACGAGCAGTACTTC. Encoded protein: CASSRISGVQSSYEQYF.

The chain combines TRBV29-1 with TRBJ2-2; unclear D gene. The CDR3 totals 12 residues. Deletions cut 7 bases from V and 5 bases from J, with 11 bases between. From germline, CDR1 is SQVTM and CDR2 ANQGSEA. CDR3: CSAAHLTGELFF. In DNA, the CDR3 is TGCAGCGCAGCCCATTTAACCGGGGAGCTGTTTTTT.

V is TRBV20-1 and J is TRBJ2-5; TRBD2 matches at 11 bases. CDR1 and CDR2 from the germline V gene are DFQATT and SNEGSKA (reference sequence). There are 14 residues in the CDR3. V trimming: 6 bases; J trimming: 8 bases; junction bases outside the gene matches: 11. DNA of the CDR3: TGCAGTGCCTCCTTTAGCGGGGGGGGCAGAACCCAGTACTTC. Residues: CSASFSGGGRTQYF.

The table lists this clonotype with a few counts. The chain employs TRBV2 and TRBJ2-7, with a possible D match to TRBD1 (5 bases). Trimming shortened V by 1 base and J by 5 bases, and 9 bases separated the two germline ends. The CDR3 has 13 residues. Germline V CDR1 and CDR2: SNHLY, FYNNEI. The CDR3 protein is CASSEGRQHEQYF. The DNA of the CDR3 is TGTGCCAGCAGTGAAGGTCGACAGCACGAGCAGTACTTC.

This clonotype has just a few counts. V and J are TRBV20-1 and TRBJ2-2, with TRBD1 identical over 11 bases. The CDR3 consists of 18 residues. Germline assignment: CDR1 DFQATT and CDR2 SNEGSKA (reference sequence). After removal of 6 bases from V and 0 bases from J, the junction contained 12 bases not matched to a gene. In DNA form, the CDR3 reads TGCAGTGCCCTCACAGGTTGGGGACAGGGGGCGAACACCGGGGAGCTGTTTTTT. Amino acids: CSALTGWGQGANTGELFF.

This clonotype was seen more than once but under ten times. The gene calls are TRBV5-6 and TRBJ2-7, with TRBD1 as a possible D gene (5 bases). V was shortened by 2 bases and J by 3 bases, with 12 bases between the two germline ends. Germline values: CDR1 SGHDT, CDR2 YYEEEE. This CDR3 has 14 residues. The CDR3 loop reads CASSFRVISYEQYF. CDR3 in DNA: TGTGCCAGCAGCTTCAGGGTTATCAGCTACGAGCAGTACTTC.

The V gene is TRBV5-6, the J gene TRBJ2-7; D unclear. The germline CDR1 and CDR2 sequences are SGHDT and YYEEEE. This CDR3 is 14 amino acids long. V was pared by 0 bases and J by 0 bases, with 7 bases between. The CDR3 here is CASSLDQRSYEQYF. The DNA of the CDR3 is TGTGCCAGCAGCTTGGACCAGCGCTCCTACGAGCAGTACTTC.

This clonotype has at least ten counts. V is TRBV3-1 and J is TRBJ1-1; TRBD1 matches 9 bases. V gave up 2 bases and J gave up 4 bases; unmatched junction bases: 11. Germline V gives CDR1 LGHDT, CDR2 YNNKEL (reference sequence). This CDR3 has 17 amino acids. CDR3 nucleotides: TGTGCCAGCAGCCAAACCGGGACAGGGTTAAGGGGCACTGAAGCTTTCTTT. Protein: CASSQTGTGLRGTEAFF. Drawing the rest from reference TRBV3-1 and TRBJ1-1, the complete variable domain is DTAVSQTPKYLVTQMGNDKSIKCEQNLGHDTMYWYKQDSKKFLKIMFSYNNKELIINETVPNRFSPKSPDKAHLNLHINSLELGDSAVYFCASSQTGTGLRGTEAFFGQGTRLTVV.

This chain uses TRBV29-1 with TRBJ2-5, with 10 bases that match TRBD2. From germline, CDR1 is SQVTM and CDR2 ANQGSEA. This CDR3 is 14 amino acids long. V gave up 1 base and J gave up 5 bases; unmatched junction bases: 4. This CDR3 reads CSVEAGTSVETQYF. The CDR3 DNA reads TGCAGCGTTGAAGCCGGGACTAGCGTCGAGACCCAGTACTTC.

The CDR3 is CASSLGVGEPYNEQFF. The CDR3 nucleotides read TGTGCCAGCAGCTTAGGGGTGGGGGAGCCCTACAATGAGCAGTTCTTC. The chain links TRBV13 to TRBJ2-1; possibly TRBD1 or TRBD2 for D (5 bases each). V was shortened by 0 bases and J by 2 bases, with 11 bases between the two germline ends. The CDR3 totals 16 residues. The germline V gene encodes CDR1 PRHDT and CDR2 FYEKMQ (reference sequence). Full variable domain (missing parts from reference TRBV13 and TRBJ2-1): AAGVIQSPRHLIKEKRETATLKCYPIPRHDTVYWYQQGPGQDPQFLISFYEKMQSDKGSIPDRFSAQQFSDYHSELNMSSLELGDSALYFCASSLGVGEPYNEQFFGPGTRLTVL.